In its sample, the clone carrying this TCR beta chain was seen many times. This sample was included in a study of read filtering for tumor transcriptome and immune sequencing. From about 400 ng of RNA, a library with molecular barcoded alpha/delta and beta/gamma adaptors was made. TCRdb independently ran MiXCR on the reads; one entry per CDR3 protein. The sample includes about 39,000 distinct CDR3 sequences, approximately 14% of them seen just once. Trimming removed 6 bases at V and 5 bases at J, with 16 bases between. The length of the CDR3 is 14 residues. Germline values: CDR1 MNHEY, CDR2 SMNVEV (reference sequence).

The chain employs TRBV27 and TRBJ1-1; D may be TRBD1 (6 bases). Sequenced sample: a population of CD138-negative cells sorted from bone marrow. The receptor was isolated from a donor aged 40 or over with multiple myeloma. This chain's CDR3 is CASRAHRAETEAFF. In DNA form, the CDR3 reads TGTGCCAGCAGAGCACACAGGGCGGAGACTGAAGCTTTCTTT.